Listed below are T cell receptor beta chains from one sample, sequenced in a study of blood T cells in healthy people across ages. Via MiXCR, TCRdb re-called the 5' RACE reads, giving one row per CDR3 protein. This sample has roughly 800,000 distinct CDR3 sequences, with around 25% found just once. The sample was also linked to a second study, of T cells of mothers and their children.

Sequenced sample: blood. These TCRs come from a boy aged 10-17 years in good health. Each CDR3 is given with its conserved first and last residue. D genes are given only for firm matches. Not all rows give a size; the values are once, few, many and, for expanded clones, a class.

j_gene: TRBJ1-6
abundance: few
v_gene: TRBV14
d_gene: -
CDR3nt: TGTGCCAGCAGCCCTTTGTTAACGGGTGGCCATCCGCGGGCACCCCTCCACTTT
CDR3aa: CASSPLLTGGHPRAPLHF

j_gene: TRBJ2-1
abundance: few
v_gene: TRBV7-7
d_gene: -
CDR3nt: TGTGCTAGCAGCTTAGAATACGGAAGTTCGAATGAGCAGTTCTTC
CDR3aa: CASSLEYGSSNEQFF

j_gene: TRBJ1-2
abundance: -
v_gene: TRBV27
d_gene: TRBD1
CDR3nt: TGTGCCATGCCGGGACAGGGCTTCCCGAACTATGGCTACACCTTC
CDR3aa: CAMPGQGFPNYGYTF

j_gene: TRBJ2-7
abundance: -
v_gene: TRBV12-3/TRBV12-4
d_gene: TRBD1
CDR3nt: TGTGCCAGCAGTTTGGGGACAGACTCCTACGAGCAGTACTTC
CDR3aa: CASSLGTDSYEQYF

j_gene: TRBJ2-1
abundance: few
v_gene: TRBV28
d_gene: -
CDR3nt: TGTGCCAGCAGTATCCCGGCGCCCAATGAGCAGTTCTTC
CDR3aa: CASSIPAPNEQFF

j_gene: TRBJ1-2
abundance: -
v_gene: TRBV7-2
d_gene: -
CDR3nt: TGTGCCAGCAGCTTTTCCCAAGACGGCTACACCTTC
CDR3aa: CASSFSQDGYTF

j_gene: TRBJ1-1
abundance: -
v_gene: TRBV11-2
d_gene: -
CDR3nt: TGTGCCAGCAGCCTAGGGGTGCCGGTTGAAGCTTTCTTT
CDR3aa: CASSLGVPVEAFF

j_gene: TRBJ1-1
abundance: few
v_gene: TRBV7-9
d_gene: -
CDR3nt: TGTGCCAGCAGCTTAGTAAAGAACACTGAAGCTTTCTTT
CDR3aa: CASSLVKNTEAFF

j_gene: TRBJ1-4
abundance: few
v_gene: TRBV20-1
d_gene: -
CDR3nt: TGCAGTGCTAGGGGAGCCGGGGAAAAACTGTTTTTT
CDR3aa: CSARGAGEKLFF

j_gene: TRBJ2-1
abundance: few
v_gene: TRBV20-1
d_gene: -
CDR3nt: TGCAGTGCTACATTGGGGGCGGGGGTGTCCTACAATGAGCAGTTCTTC
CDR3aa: CSATLGAGVSYNEQFF

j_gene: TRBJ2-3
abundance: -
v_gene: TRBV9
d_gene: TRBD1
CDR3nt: TGTGCCAGCACAACAGGGGGCGTATGGACAGATACGCAGTATTTT
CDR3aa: CASTTGGVWTDTQYF

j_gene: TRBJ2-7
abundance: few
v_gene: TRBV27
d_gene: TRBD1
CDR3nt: TGTGCCAGCAGCCCGGTGGTGTTGGGGACAGAGTACTTC
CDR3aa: CASSPVVLGTEYF

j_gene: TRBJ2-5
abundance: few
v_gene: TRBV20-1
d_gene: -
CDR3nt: TGCAGTGCTAGCCTCGCCGGTAGTAAAGAGACCCAGTACTTC
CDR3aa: CSASLAGSKETQYF

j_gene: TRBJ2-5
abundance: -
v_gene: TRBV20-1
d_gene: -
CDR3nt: TGCAGTGCTAGAGGCGGACTGGGAAAGGAGACCCAGTACTTC
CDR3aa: CSARGGLGKETQYF

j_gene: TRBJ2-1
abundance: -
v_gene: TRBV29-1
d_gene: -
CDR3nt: TGCAGCGGGACCTTGGGGGGTTTAAGAAACAATGAGCAGTTCTTC
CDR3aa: CSGTLGGLRNNEQFF

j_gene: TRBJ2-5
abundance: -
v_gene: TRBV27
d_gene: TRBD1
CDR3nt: TGTGCCAGCAGTTCTCCCGGGACAGGGATCGGGGGGGAGACCCAGTACTTC
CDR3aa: CASSSPGTGIGGETQYF

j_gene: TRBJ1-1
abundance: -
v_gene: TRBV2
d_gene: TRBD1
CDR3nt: TGTGCCAGCAGGGGACAGGGACGGGTTGAAGCTTTCTTT
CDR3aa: CASRGQGRVEAFF

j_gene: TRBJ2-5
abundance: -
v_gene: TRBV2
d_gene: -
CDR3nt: TGTGCCACAGGGGCTGGCCGGCGACAAGGGACCCAGTACTTC
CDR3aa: CATGAGRRQGTQYF

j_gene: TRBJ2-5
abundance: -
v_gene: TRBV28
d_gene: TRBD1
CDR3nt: TGTGCCAGCAGTTTAGGACAGGGGACCTCCCAAGAGACCCAGTACTTC
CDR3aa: CASSLGQGTSQETQYF

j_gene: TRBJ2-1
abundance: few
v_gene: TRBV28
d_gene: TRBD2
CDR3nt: TGTGCCAGCAGTCAACCGATGGGCGGGAGGGAAGAGCAGTTCTTC
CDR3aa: CASSQPMGGREEQFF

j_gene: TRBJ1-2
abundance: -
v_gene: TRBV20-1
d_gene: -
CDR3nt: TGCAGTGCTATGGCGGAAAACTATGGCTACACCTTC
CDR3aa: CSAMAENYGYTF

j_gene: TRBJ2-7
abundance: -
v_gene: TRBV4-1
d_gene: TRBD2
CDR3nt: TGCGCCAGCAGCTACGGGACTAGTCCCTGCGAGCAGTACTTC
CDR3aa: CASSYGTSPCEQYF

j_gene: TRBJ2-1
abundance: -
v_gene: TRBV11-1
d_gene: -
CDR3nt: TGTGCCAGCAGCGAGGTCATCAATGAGCAGTTCTTC
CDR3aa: CASSEVINEQFF

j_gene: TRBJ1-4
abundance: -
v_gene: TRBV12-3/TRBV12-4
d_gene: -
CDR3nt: TGTGCCAGCAGTTTCGAGTTTGAAAAACTGTTTTTT
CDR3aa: CASSFEFEKLFF

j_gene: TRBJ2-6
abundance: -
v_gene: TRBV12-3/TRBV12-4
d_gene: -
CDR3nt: TGTGCCAGCAGTCAGGGCCCACCCTCTGGGGCCAACGTCCTGACTTTC
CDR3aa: CASSQGPPSGANVLTF

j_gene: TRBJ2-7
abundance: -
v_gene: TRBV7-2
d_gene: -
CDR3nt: TGTGCCAGCAGCTTAGCCTTGCACTCCTACGAGCAGTACTTC
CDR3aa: CASSLALHSYEQYF

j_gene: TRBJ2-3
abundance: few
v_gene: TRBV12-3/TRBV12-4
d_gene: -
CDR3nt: TGTGCCAGCAGTATCGATACAGGATCACCCCGGGGAGATACGCAGTATTTT
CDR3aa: CASSIDTGSPRGDTQYF

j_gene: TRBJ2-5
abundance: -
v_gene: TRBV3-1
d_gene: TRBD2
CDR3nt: TGTGCCAGCAGCCAAGTGAGCGGGGGAGAGACCCAGTACTTC
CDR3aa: CASSQVSGGETQYF

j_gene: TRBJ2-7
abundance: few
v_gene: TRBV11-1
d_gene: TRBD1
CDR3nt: TGTGCCAGCAGCTCCGAGGACAGGGGAGCCTACGAGCAGTACTTC
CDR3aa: CASSSEDRGAYEQYF

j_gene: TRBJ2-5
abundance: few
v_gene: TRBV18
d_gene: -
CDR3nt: TGTGCCAGCTCACCACCGGGGAAAGAGACCCAGTACTTC
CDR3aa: CASSPPGKETQYF

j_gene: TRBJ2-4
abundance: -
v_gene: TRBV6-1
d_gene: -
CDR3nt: TGTGCCAGCAGGGGGGTTGGGGGGAAAGCCAAAAACATTCAGTACTTC
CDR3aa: CASRGVGGKAKNIQYF

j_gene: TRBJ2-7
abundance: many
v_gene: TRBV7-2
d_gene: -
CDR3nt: TGTGCCAGCAGCTTAGGGTGGGGACTGAGCGAGCAGTACTTC
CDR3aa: CASSLGWGLSEQYF

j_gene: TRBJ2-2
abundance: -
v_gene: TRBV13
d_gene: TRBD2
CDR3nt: TGTGCCAGCAGCCCAGGACTAGCGGGAGACAACACCGGGGAGCTGTTTTTT
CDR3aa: CASSPGLAGDNTGELFF

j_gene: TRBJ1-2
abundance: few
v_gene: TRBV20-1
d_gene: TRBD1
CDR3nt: TGCAGTGCAGAGGGACAGAGAGTCCTCTATGGCTACACCTTC
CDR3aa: CSAEGQRVLYGYTF

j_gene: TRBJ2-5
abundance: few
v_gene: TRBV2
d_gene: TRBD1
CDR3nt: TGTGCCAGCAGTGAAGAGACAGGGGGCCAAGAGACCCAGTACTTC
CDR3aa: CASSEETGGQETQYF

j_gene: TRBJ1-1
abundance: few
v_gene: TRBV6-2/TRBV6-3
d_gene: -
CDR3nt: TGTGCCAGCAGTTACGTCAGGGAAGCTTTCTTT
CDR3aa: CASSYVREAFF

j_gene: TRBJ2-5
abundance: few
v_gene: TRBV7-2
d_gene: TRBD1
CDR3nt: TGTGCCAGCAGCTTTAGGGGGCGGGTTAAAGAGACCCAGTACTTC
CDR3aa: CASSFRGRVKETQYF

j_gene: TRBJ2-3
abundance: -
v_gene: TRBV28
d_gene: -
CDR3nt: TGTGCCAGCAGCTCTCCACTCTTTGATACGCAGTATTTT
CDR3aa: CASSSPLFDTQYF

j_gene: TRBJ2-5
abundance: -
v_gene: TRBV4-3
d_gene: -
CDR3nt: TGCGCCAGCAGCCAAGATCAGTCAGGGAAGGAGACCCAGTACTTC
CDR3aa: CASSQDQSGKETQYF

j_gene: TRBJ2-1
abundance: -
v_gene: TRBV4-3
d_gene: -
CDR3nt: TGCGCCAGCAGCCAAGGGGGAAACAATGAGCAGTTCTTC
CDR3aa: CASSQGGNNEQFF

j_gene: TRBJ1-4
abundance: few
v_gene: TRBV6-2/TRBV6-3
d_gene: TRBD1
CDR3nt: TGTGCCAGCAGTTACCGAACAGGGGGTAATGAAAAACTGTTTTTT
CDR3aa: CASSYRTGGNEKLFF

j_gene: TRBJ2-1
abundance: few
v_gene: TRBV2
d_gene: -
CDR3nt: TGTGCCAGCAAGGCAGGGCCCAATGAGCAGTTCTTC
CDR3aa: CASKAGPNEQFF

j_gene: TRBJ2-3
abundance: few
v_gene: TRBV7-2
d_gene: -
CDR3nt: TGTGCCAGCAGCGCACAGGCCGGAAGCACAGATACGCAGTATTTT
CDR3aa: CASSAQAGSTDTQYF

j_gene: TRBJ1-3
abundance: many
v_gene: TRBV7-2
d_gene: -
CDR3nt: TGTGCCAGCAGCTTGGATAGAAGTGGAAACACCATATATTTT
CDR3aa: CASSLDRSGNTIYF

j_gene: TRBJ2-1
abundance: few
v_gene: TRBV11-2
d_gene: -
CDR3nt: TGTGCCAGCAGCTCGGGACTCTCGAGAGGGAATGAGCAGTTCTTC
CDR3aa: CASSSGLSRGNEQFF

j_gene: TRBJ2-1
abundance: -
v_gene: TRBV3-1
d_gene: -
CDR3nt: TGTGCCAGCAGCACACCCCGACGCCAATACAATGAGCAGTTCTTC
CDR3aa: CASSTPRRQYNEQFF